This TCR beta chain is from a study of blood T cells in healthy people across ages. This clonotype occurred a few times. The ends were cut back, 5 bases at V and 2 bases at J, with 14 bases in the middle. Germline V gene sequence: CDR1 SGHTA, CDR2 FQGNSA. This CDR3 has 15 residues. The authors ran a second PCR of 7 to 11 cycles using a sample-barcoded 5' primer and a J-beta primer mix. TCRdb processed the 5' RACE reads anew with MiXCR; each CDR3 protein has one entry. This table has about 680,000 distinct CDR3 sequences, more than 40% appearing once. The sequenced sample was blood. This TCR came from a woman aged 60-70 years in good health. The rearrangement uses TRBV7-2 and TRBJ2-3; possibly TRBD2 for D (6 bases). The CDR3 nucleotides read TGTGCCAGCAGCCCCCCGGGAGCCACCACAGATACGCAGTATTTT. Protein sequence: CASSPPGATTDTQYF.